These T cell receptor beta chains were read from a single sample in a study of cytomegalovirus exposure and HLA in healthy donors. Repertoires were generated with immunoSEQ multiplex PCR, while TCRdb's copy carries only in-frame clones and drops some. The sample carries some 90,000 clones, over 65% recorded once. Sequenced material: PBMCs. The receptors originated from a man in his fifties or sixties in good health and CMV-seronegative. Each CDR3 is given with its conserved first and last residue. A D gene is named only where the DNA matches it firmly. Clone sizes are given selectively: once, few, many, or a class where the clone is expanded.

CDR3: CASSVEGTGRVRGYTF; DNA: TGTGCCAGCAGCGTAGAAGGGACAGGCCGAGTTAGGGGCTACACCTTC; V: TRBV9; J: TRBJ1-2; size: .; D: TRBD1
CDR3: CASSPGGAGEKLFF; DNA: TGTGCCAGCAGCCCGGGGGGGGCAGGCGAAAAACTGTTTTTT; V: TRBV9; J: TRBJ1-4; size: .; D: .
CDR3: CASSQGQGFTYNEQFF; DNA: TGCGCCAGCAGCCAAGGACAGGGATTTACCTACAATGAGCAGTTCTTC; V: TRBV4-1; J: TRBJ2-1; size: few; D: TRBD1
CDR3: CASSPSGLNEKLFF; DNA: TGTGCCAGCTCACCATCAGGGTTGAATGAAAAACTGTTTTTT; V: TRBV18; J: TRBJ1-4; size: .; D: .
CDR3: CASSRDQPGLGRSKNIQYF; DNA: TGTGCCAGCAGCAGAGACCAACCGGGACTTGGTCGGTCCAAAAACATTCAGTACTTC; V: TRBV7-2; J: TRBJ2-4; size: .; D: .
CDR3: CASSLGLAGENEQFF; DNA: TGTGCCAGCAGCTTGGGGTTAGCGGGAGAGAATGAGCAGTTCTTC; V: TRBV5-4; J: TRBJ2-1; size: .; D: TRBD2
CDR3: CASSPRQVRNEQFF; DNA: TGTGCCAGCAGTCCAAGACAGGTACGGAATGAGCAGTTCTTC; V: TRBV28; J: TRBJ2-1; size: .; D: .
CDR3: CSGTGWAEETQYF; DNA: TGCAGCGGCACTGGGTGGGCAGAAGAGACCCAGTACTTC; V: TRBV29-1; J: TRBJ2-5; size: once; D: .
CDR3: CASSSPGQRPYEQYF; DNA: TGTGCCAGCAGTTCCCCGGGACAGCGCCCCTACGAGCAGTACTTC; V: TRBV28; J: TRBJ2-7; size: .; D: TRBD1
CDR3: CASSVAGTGYNTEAFF; DNA: TGTGCCAGCAGCGTAGCGGGGACAGGGTACAACACTGAAGCTTTCTTT; V: TRBV9; J: TRBJ1-1; size: .; D: TRBD1
CDR3: CASSGGAGGPRGVQETQYF; DNA: TGTGCCAGCAGTGGGGGAGCGGGAGGGCCGAGGGGGGTCCAAGAGACCCAGTACTTC; V: TRBV6-1; J: TRBJ2-5; size: .; D: TRBD2
CDR3: CASSPGGLSYEQYF; DNA: TGTGCCAGCAGCCCGGGGGGACTCTCCTACGAGCAGTACTTC; V: TRBV5-4; J: TRBJ2-7; size: .; D: TRBD2
CDR3: CASSSEAGVSYEQYF; DNA: TGTGCCAGCAGCTCGGAGGCAGGGGTATCCTACGAGCAGTACTTC; V: TRBV5-4; J: TRBJ2-7; size: .; D: .
CDR3: CASSVDRGWNGYTF; DNA: TGTGCCAGCAGCGTGGACAGGGGGTGGAATGGCTACACCTTC; V: TRBV7-2; J: TRBJ1-2; size: once; D: TRBD1
CDR3: CASSGTGSNEKLFF; DNA: TGTGCCAGCAGCGGGACAGGGTCTAATGAAAAACTGTTTTTT; V: TRBV28; J: TRBJ1-4; size: .; D: TRBD1
CDR3: CASSYQSPRGTSPNEQFF; DNA: TGTGCCAGCAGCTACCAGAGCCCCCGCGGGACTAGTCCCAATGAGCAGTTCTTC; V: TRBV7-9; J: TRBJ2-1; size: .; D: TRBD2
CDR3: CASSQSGGVSEAFF; DNA: TGTGCCAGCAGCCAATCAGGGGGAGTATCTGAAGCTTTCTTT; V: TRBV16; J: TRBJ1-1; size: .; D: .
CDR3: CASSQVGPGDTQYF; DNA: TGTGCCAGCAGCCAGGTGGGGCCTGGGGATACGCAGTATTTT; V: TRBV5-4; J: TRBJ2-3; size: once; D: .
CDR3: CAISEWQGTGNTIYF; DNA: TGTGCCATCAGTGAGTGGCAGGGAACTGGAAACACCATATATTTT; V: TRBV10-3; J: TRBJ1-3; size: .; D: .
CDR3: CASIQTGGFPEAFF; DNA: TGTGCCAGCATCCAAACAGGGGGGTTCCCTGAAGCTTTCTTT; V: TRBV6-5; J: TRBJ1-1; size: .; D: TRBD1
CDR3: CASSFGGVRNTEAFF; DNA: TGCGCCAGCAGCTTTGGAGGGGTCCGGAACACTGAAGCTTTCTTT; V: TRBV5-1; J: TRBJ1-1; size: .; D: .
CDR3: CASSYRGRSTDTQYF; DNA: TGTGCCAGCAGTTACAGGGGGCGAAGCACAGATACGCAGTATTTT; V: TRBV6-6; J: TRBJ2-3; size: .; D: TRBD1
CDR3: CASSSLTGEGGTEAFF; DNA: TGTGCCAGCAGCTCACTCACAGGGGAAGGTGGCACTGAAGCTTTCTTT; V: TRBV5-6; J: TRBJ1-1; size: .; D: TRBD1
CDR3: CASSRGEGGQETQYF; DNA: TGTGCCAGCAGCCGCGGGGAGGGGGGACAAGAGACCCAGTACTTC; V: TRBV11-2; J: TRBJ2-5; size: .; D: .
CDR3: CSPRAYEQYF; DNA: TGCAGTCCCAGGGCCTACGAGCAGTACTTC; V: TRBV20-1; J: TRBJ2-7; size: .; D: .
CDR3: CASTTRTTRNTEAFF; DNA: TGTGCCAGCACCACGAGGACAACTCGGAACACTGAAGCTTTCTTT; V: TRBV6-1; J: TRBJ1-1; size: .; D: .
CDR3: CASSQTGPAKNIQYF; DNA: TGTGCCAGCAGCCAGACAGGACCAGCCAAAAACATTCAGTACTTC; V: TRBV7-9; J: TRBJ2-4; size: few; D: .